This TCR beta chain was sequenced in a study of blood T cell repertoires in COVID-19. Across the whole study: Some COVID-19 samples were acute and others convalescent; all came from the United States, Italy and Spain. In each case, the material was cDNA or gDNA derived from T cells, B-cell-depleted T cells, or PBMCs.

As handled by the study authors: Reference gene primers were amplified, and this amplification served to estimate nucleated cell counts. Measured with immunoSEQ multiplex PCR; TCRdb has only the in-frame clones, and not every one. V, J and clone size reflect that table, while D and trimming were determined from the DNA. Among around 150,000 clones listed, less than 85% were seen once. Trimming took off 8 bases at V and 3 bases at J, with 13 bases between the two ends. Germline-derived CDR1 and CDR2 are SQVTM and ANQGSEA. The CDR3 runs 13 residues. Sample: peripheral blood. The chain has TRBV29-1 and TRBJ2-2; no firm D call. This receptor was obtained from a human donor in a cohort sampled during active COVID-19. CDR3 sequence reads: CSRGNSYTGELFF. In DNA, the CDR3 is TGCAGCCGCGGAAATAGCTACACCGGGGAGCTGTTTTTT.